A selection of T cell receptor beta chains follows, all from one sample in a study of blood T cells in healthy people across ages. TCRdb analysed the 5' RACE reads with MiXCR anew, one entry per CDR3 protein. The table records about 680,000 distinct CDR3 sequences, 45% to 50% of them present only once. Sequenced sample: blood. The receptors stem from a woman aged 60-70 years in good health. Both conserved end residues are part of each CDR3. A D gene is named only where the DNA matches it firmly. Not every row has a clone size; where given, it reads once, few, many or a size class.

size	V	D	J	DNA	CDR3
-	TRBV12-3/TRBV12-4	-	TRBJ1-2	TGTGCCAGCAGTTTAGAGTGGGCAAGCTATGGCTACACCTTC	CASSLEWASYGYTF
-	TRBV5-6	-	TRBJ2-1	TGTGCCAGCACCGGGAGAGTGAACCGAGGGGGGGACAATGAGCAGTTCTTC	CASTGRVNRGGDNEQFF
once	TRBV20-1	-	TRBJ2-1	TGCAGTGCTGGGGGGATTCGGGACTTATCCAATGAGCAGTTCTTC	CSAGGIRDLSNEQFF
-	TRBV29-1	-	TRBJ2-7	TGCAGCGTTGGGGTCGGGCCCGCCCGTTACGAGCAGTACTTC	CSVGVGPARYEQYF
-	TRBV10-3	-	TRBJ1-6	TGTGCCATCAGTGGCGGGGATTTAACGTCACCCCTCCACTTT	CAISGGDLTSPLHF
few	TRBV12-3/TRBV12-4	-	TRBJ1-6	TGTGCCAGCAGTCCCGGGTCTTATAATTCACCCCTCCACTTT	CASSPGSYNSPLHF
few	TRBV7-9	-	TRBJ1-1	TGTGCCAGCAGCCGCCGACAAGACACTGAAGCTTTCTTT	CASSRRQDTEAFF
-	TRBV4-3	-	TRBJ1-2	TGCGCCAGCAGCCAATCCCATTCTCAGGGGAACTATGGCTACACCTTC	CASSQSHSQGNYGYTF
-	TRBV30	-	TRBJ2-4	TGTGCCTGGAGTGTAGGCGCGAGAGGAAAAAACATTCAGTACTTC	CAWSVGARGKNIQYF
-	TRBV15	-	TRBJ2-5	TGTGCCACCAGCAGAGGGACAGAGTCACAAGAGACCCAGTACTTC	CATSRGTESQETQYF
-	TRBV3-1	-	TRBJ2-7	TGTGCCAGCAGCCACTTAGGAACCTACGAGCAGTACTTC	CASSHLGTYEQYF
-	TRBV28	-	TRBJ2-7	TGTGCCAGCAGTCCCACGGGGGGCCACTACGAGCAGTACTTC	CASSPTGGHYEQYF
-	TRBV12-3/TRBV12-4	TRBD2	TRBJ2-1	TGTGCCAGCAGTAAAGCGGGAAGCGTCTACAATGAGCAGTTCTTC	CASSKAGSVYNEQFF
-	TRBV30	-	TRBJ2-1	TGTGCCTGGAGTGTCGTTAGCGGCTACAATGAGCAGTTCTTC	CAWSVVSGYNEQFF
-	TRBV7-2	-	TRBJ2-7	TGTGCCAGCAGCTTAGGTGCGAGGGTGGACCACTCCTACGAGCAGTACTTC	CASSLGARVDHSYEQYF
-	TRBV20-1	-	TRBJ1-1	TGCAGTGCTAGAGATCTGTTGCTGTCCACTGGAGCTTTCTTT	CSARDLLLSTGAFF
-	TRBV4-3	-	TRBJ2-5	TGCGCCAGCAGCCAAGACGGCAGTACCCAAGAGACCCAGTACTTC	CASSQDGSTQETQYF
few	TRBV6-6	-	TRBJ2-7	TGTGCCAGCAGCCCACGGGGGCAGTTTAACGAGCAGTACTTC	CASSPRGQFNEQYF
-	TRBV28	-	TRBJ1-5	TGTGCCAGCCAAGGGGGGGGCTCTCAGCCCCAGCATTTT	CASQGGGSQPQHF
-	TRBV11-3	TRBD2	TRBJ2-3	TGTGCCAGCAGCAAACATAGCGGGAGTTCTGATACGCAGTATTTT	CASSKHSGSSDTQYF
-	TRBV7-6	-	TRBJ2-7	TGTGCCAGCAGCTTAGCGTCGGGAGAAAAGCAGTACTTC	CASSLASGEKQYF
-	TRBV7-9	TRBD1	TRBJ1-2	TGTGCCAGCAGCTTACAGACAGGGCCTGGCTACACCTTC	CASSLQTGPGYTF
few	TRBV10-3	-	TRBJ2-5	TGTGCCACGCAACCGGGACCCACCCAAGAGACCCAGTACTTC	CATQPGPTQETQYF
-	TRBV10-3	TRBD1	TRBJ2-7	TGTGCCATCAGGGGTGGACAGGGAAGCACCTACGAGCAGTACTTC	CAIRGGQGSTYEQYF
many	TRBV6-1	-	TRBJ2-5	TGTGCCAGCAGTGAAGATGAGCGGGAGACCCAGTACTTC	CASSEDERETQYF
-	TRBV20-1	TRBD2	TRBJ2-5	TGCAGTGCTCGGGAGGGGAGTGAGACCCAGTACTTC	CSAREGSETQYF
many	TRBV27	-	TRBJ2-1	TGTGCCAGCAGCCGAGACAACAGACAGCAGTTCTTC	CASSRDNRQQFF
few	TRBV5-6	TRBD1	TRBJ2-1	TGTGCCAGCAGCCTGGACAGGGCTAATGAGCAGTTCTTC	CASSLDRANEQFF
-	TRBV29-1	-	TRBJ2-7	TGCAGCGTAGGACGGGGTAATGCCTACGAGCAGTACTTC	CSVGRGNAYEQYF
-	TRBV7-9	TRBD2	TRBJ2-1	TGTGCCAGCAGGCTAGCGGGGAGCTCCTACAATGAGCAGTTCTTC	CASRLAGSSYNEQFF
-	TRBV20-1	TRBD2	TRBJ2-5	TGCAGTGCTCGCCCCAGCGGGACCTCCTACAATGAGCAGTACTTC	CSARPSGTSYNEQYF
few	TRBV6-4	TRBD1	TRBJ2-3	TGTGCCAGCAGTGAGGGACAGAATTTCGCAGATACGCAGTATTTT	CASSEGQNFADTQYF
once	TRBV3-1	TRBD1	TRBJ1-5	TGTGCCAGCAGCCAAGAACGCCGTCCCGGGACAGGGTATAATCAGCCCCAGCATTTT	CASSQERRPGTGYNQPQHF
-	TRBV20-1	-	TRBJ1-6	TGCAGTGCTAGAGAGGTCCCAGGGGATTCACCCCTCCACTTT	CSAREVPGDSPLHF
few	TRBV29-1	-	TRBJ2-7	TGCAGCGTTGAGTTTGGGACCAACTCCTACGAGCAGTACTTC	CSVEFGTNSYEQYF
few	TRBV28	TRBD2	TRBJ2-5	TGTGCCAGCCGATCTTGGCGGGAGGTGTACCAAGAGACCCAGTACTTC	CASRSWREVYQETQYF
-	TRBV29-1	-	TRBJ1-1	TGCAGCGTTAGAGGGTACACTGAAGCTTTCTTT	CSVRGYTEAFF
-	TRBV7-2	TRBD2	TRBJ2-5	TGTGCCAGCAGCTTAGTGATCCAGCGGGGAGGCGGGACCCAGTACTTC	CASSLVIQRGGGTQYF
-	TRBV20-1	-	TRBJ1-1	TGCAGTGCTAGAGATCAGGGTAATGCGGCTTTCTTT	CSARDQGNAAFF